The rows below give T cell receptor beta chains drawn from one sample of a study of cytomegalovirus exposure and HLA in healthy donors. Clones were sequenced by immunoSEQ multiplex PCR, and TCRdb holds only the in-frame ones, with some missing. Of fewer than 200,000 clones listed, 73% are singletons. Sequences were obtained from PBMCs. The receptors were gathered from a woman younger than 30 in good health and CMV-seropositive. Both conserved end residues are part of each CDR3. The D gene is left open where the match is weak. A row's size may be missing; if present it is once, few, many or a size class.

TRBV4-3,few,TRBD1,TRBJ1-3,TGCGCCAGCAGCCAGCCGGCGACAGGGACTGGAAACACCATATATTTT,CASSQPATGTGNTIYF
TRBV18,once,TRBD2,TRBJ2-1,TGTGCCAGCTCACCGATGATAGCGGGGCCTATAAGCAATGAGCAGTTCTTC,CASSPMIAGPISNEQFF
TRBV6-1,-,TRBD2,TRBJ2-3,TGTGCCACGGGGAGCGGGGGGGCCACAGATACGCAGTATTTT,CATGSGGATDTQYF
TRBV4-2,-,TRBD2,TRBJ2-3,TGTACCAGCAGCCAAGGGACTAGCACCCGCACAGATACGCAGTATTTT,CTSSQGTSTRTDTQYF
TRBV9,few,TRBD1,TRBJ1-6,TGTGCCAGCAGAGGGACAGGGGCTAATTCACCCCTCCACTTT,CASRGTGANSPLHF
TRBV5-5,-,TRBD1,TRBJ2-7,TGTGCCAGCAGCTTGCGAGTCGGGACAGGGGGCTACGAGCAGTACTTC,CASSLRVGTGGYEQYF
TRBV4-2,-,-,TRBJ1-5,TGTGCCAGCAGCCAAGGGGCGGGGGATCAGCCCCAGCATTTT,CASSQGAGDQPQHF
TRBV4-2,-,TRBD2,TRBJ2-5,TGTGCCAGCAGCGAAGGGACTAGCGGGGGGGAAGAGACCCAGTACTTC,CASSEGTSGGEETQYF
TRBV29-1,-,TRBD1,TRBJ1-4,TGCAGCGCTGGGGACAGGGAGGATGGTGAAAAACTGTTTTTT,CSAGDREDGEKLFF
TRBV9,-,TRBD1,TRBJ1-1,TGTGCCAGCAGCGGTGGACAGGAGTACGAGGCTTTCTTT,CASSGGQEYEAFF
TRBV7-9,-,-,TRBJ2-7,TGTGCCAGCAGCTCGCCAGGGAACCCCTACGAGCAGTACTTC,CASSSPGNPYEQYF
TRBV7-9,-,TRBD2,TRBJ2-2,TGTGCCAGCAGAAACCGGACTAGCGGGAACACCGGGGAGCTGTTTTTT,CASRNRTSGNTGELFF
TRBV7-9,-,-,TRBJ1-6,TGTGCCAGCAGCCGCATGGACCGGGAGGGACCCCTCCACTTT,CASSRMDREGPLHF
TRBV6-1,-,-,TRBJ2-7,TGTGCCGTAGCGGACCTCTTAACCTACGAGCAGTACTTC,CAVADLLTYEQYF
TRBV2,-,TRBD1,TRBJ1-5,TGCGCCAGCTGCCGGGACAGGGGGCCGCTGGGTAGCAATCAGCCCCAGCATTTT,CASCRDRGPLGSNQPQHF
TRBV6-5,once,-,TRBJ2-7,TGTGCCAGCAGTTACGATGGGGCTCGATCCTACGAGCAGTACTTC,CASSYDGARSYEQYF
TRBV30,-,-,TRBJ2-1,TGTGCCTGGGGGCGATCTACAAGGTCCTACAATGAGCAGTTCTTC,CAWGRSTRSYNEQFF
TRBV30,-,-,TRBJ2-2,TGTGCCGGATCGGGACTCGGCACCGGGGAGCTGTTTTTT,CAGSGLGTGELFF
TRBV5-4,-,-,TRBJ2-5,TGTGCCAGCAGCGACGCTGAACAGGGCGGAGAGACCCAGTACTTC,CASSDAEQGGETQYF
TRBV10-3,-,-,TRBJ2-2,TGTGCCATCAGTGACTGGTCGGCCGGGGAGCTGTTTTTT,CAISDWSAGELFF
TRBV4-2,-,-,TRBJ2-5,TGTGCCAGCAGCCAACTCCCCACCTCGGGACAATACCAAGAGACCCAGTACTTC,CASSQLPTSGQYQETQYF
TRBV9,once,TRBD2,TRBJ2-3,TGTGCCAGCAGCCCTGAGGGGCGGGGGGGCGATACGCAGTATTTT,CASSPEGRGGDTQYF
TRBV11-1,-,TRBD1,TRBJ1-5,TGTGCCAGCAGCTTGGGACAGCCATCCCAGCCCCAGCATTTT,CASSLGQPSQPQHF
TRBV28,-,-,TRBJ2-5,TGTGCCAGCAGTTTACCCGGGGGTGGCTTAGAGACCCAGTACTTC,CASSLPGGGLETQYF
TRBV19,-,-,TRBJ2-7,TGTGCCAGTAGTAGGACAGTGTACCGCGAGCAGTACTTC,CASSRTVYREQYF
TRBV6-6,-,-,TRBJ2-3,TGTGCCAGCAACCGGGACATCTACACAGATACGCAGTATTTT,CASNRDIYTDTQYF
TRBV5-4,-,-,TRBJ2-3,TGTGCCAGCAGCCCACCTTGGGCTCCTGAAAGGAAAACAGATACGCAGTATTTT,CASSPPWAPERKTDTQYF
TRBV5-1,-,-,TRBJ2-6,TGCGCCAGCAGCTTGGGACTTCAAGACAGGAGACTTATCTCTGGGGCCAACGTCCTGACTTTC,CASSLGLQDRRLISGANVLTF